A selection of T cell receptor beta chains follows, all from one sample in a study of T cell responses to AZD1222 COVID-19 vaccine. Only in-frame clones appear in the TCRdb table, and some are missing; sequencing was by immunoSEQ multiplex PCR. The repertoire holds under 150,000 clones, over 75% seen once, with 6.5% to 8.5% in the top ten. This specimen was peripheral blood, taken 28 days after the second dose of the MenACWY control vaccine. Receptor source: an adult who received the MenACWY meningococcal vaccine as a control. Both conserved end residues are part of each CDR3. Fields, in order: CDR3 protein, CDR3 DNA, V gene, J gene, D gene, clone size, CDR3 length. The D gene is left open where the match is weak. Clone size is stated in some rows and not others, as once, few, many or a class when expanded.

CASSTNPLYEQYF	TGTGCCAGTAGTACTAACCCTCTTTACGAGCAGTACTTC	TRBV19	TRBJ2-7	-	-	13
CASSSGSIYNSPLHF	TGTGCCAGCAGCTCGGGGTCTATCTATAATTCACCCCTCCACTTT	TRBV6-5	TRBJ1-6	-	-	15
CASTQGQSYGYTF	TGTGCCAGTACGCAGGGCCAGAGCTATGGCTACACCTTC	TRBV19	TRBJ1-2	-	-	13
CASSERAGADTEAFF	TGTGCCAGCAGTGAGAGGGCGGGGGCCGACACTGAAGCTTTCTTT	TRBV6-1	TRBJ1-1	-	-	15
CASSLDRMGHLNTEAFF	TGTGCCAGCAGCTTAGATAGGATGGGGCACCTGAACACTGAAGCTTTCTTT	TRBV11-3	TRBJ1-1	-	few	17
CSASLRGDEQYF	TGCAGTGCTAGTCTCAGGGGGGACGAGCAGTACTTC	TRBV20-1	TRBJ2-7	-	-	12
CAIGRGPSQPQHF	TGTGCCATCGGGAGGGGCCCAAGTCAGCCCCAGCATTTT	TRBV28	TRBJ1-5	-	-	13
CASSQGLAGNTGELFF	TGTGCCAGCTCTCAGGGACTAGCGGGAAACACCGGGGAGCTGTTTTTT	TRBV7-2	TRBJ2-2	TRBD2	-	16
CASSPPLAGGVRSPLHF	TGTGCCAGCAGCCCCCCCTTGGCGGGGGGCGTAAGATCACCCCTCCACTTT	TRBV14	TRBJ1-6	-	-	17
CASSITEKLFF	TGTGCCAGTAGTATAACCGAAAAACTGTTTTTT	TRBV19	TRBJ1-4	-	-	11
CASSLEGRGTEAFF	TGTGCCAGCAGCTTGGAGGGCAGGGGAACTGAAGCTTTCTTT	TRBV5-5	TRBJ1-1	-	-	14
CASSERRLQYGYTF	TGTGCCAGCAGTGAACGGCGGCTGCAGTATGGCTACACCTTC	TRBV2	TRBJ1-2	-	-	14
CASSQGQAYGYTF	TGTGCCAGCAGCCAAGGACAGGCCTATGGCTACACCTTC	TRBV2	TRBJ1-2	TRBD1	-	13
CAWSGSRDSPLHF	TGTGCCTGGAGTGGCAGCAGGGACTCACCCCTCCACTTT	TRBV30	TRBJ1-6	-	-	13
CAIQPGDF	TGTGCCATACAACCGGGAGACTTC	TRBV2	TRBJ2-5	-	-	8
CASSLGLGVGEETQYF	TGTGCCAGCAGCTTAGGGCTGGGGGTGGGAGAAGAGACCCAGTACTTC	TRBV11-3	TRBJ2-5	-	-	16
CASSLRRNTEAFF	TGTGCCAGCAGTTTAAGGCGGAACACTGAAGCTTTCTTT	TRBV12-3/TRBV12-4	TRBJ1-1	-	-	13
CASRRGGKDEQFF	TGTGCCAGCAGACGGGGTGGTAAGGATGAGCAGTTCTTC	TRBV12-3/TRBV12-4	TRBJ2-1	-	-	13
CASSEGGRGQPQHF	TGTGCCAGCAGTGAAGGCGGAAGGGGTCAGCCCCAGCATTTT	TRBV2	TRBJ1-5	-	-	14
CASSFGLRNTIYF	TGCGCCAGCAGCTTCGGACTGCGAAACACCATATATTTT	TRBV5-1	TRBJ1-3	-	-	13
CASSLVGDSPLHF	TGTGCCAGCAGTTTAGTTGGGGACTCACCCCTCCACTTT	TRBV12-3/TRBV12-4	TRBJ1-6	-	-	13
CASSLDLGSTGDGELFF	TGTGCCAGCAGCTTAGATTTGGGGAGTACAGGCGACGGGGAGCTGTTTTTT	TRBV11-3	TRBJ2-2	-	-	17
CASSAGVNTEAFF	TGTGCCAGCAGCGCCGGGGTAAACACTGAAGCTTTCTTT	TRBV7-9	TRBJ1-1	-	-	13
CASSFRPADGYTF	TGTGCCAGCAGCTTCCGACCAGCGGATGGCTACACCTTC	TRBV5-6	TRBJ1-2	-	-	13
CASSLNRYSPLHF	TGTGCCAGCAGCCTCAACCGGTATTCACCCCTCCACTTT	TRBV13	TRBJ1-6	-	-	13
CASSFRDGSSGANVLTF	TGTGCCAGCAGCTTCCGGGACGGGAGCTCTGGGGCCAACGTCCTGACTTTC	TRBV7-6	TRBJ2-6	-	-	17
CASSLETGGSPLHF	TGCGCCAGCAGCTTGGAGACAGGCGGTTCACCCCTCCACTTT	TRBV5-1	TRBJ1-6	-	few	14
CASSEFWGGAGELFF	TGTGCCAGCAGTGAATTCTGGGGAGGGGCCGGGGAGCTGTTTTTT	TRBV2	TRBJ2-2	TRBD2	-	15
CASSTTGGETEAFF	TGTGCCAGCAGTACCACAGGGGGTGAGACTGAAGCTTTCTTT	TRBV2	TRBJ1-1	TRBD1	-	14
CATQKGGIQETQYF	TGTGCCACCCAAAAGGGGGGGATCCAAGAGACCCAGTACTTC	TRBV24-1	TRBJ2-5	-	-	14
CASSPTTGGPLTGELFF	TGTGCCAGCAGCCCTACTACGGGGGGGCCTCTCACCGGGGAGCTGTTTTTT	TRBV3-1/TRBV3-2	TRBJ2-2	TRBD2	-	17
CASSYQAMPPSGANVLTF	TGTGCCAGCAGTTACCAGGCGATGCCACCTTCTGGGGCCAACGTCCTGACTTTC	TRBV27	TRBJ2-6	-	-	18
CAPMGKDRSFQANTGELFF	TGTGCCCCTATGGGGAAGGACAGATCCTTTCAAGCTAACACCGGGGAGCTGTTTTTT	TRBV30	TRBJ2-2	-	-	19
CASRGSSYNEQFF	TGTGCCAGCAGAGGTAGCTCCTACAATGAGCAGTTCTTC	TRBV7-2	TRBJ2-1	-	-	13
CASSLPGTQFF	TGTGCCAGCAGTTTACCCGGAACTCAGTTCTTC	TRBV28	TRBJ2-1	-	once	11
CASSLGAGGFYEQYF	TGTGCCAGCAGCTTAGGAGCGGGAGGTTTCTACGAGCAGTACTTC	TRBV7-2	TRBJ2-7	TRBD2	-	15
CASSQDWGPAEAFF	TGCGCCAGCAGCCAAGACTGGGGCCCCGCTGAAGCTTTCTTT	TRBV4-3	TRBJ1-1	-	-	14
CASSAGRTSNTEAFF	TGTGCCAGCAGCGCAGGCCGGACATCGAACACTGAAGCTTTCTTT	TRBV11-2	TRBJ1-1	-	-	15
CANHFRLGQGTQETQYF	TGCGCCAACCACTTTCGTTTGGGACAGGGGACCCAAGAGACCCAGTACTTC	TRBV5-1	TRBJ2-5	TRBD1	-	17
CASSAPPRGGPDTQYF	TGTGCCAGCAGCGCCCCCCCACGGGGGGGCCCAGATACGCAGTATTTT	TRBV9	TRBJ2-3	TRBD2	-	16
CASSIDAVSNQPQHF	TGTGCCAGTAGTATAGATGCGGTTAGCAATCAGCCCCAGCATTTT	TRBV19	TRBJ1-5	-	-	15
CASSLPPRGGGAGNEQFF	TGTGCCAGCAGCCTACCTCCGCGGGGCGGGGGGGCCGGGAATGAGCAGTTCTTC	TRBV4-2	TRBJ2-1	TRBD2	-	18
CASSISLNTEAFF	TGTGCCAGTAGTATAAGCCTAAACACTGAAGCTTTCTTT	TRBV19	TRBJ1-1	-	once	13
CASSPGGGPLYGYTF	TGTGCCAGCAGCCCAGGGGGGGGGCCCCTCTATGGCTACACCTTC	TRBV5-4	TRBJ1-2	TRBD1	-	15
CATSDLGRAYGYTF	TGTGCCACCAGTGATTTGGGCAGGGCATATGGCTACACCTTC	TRBV24-1	TRBJ1-2	-	-	14
CASSQVNTTPNYGYTF	TGCGCCAGCAGCCAAGTGAATACGACTCCGAACTATGGCTACACCTTC	TRBV4-1	TRBJ1-2	-	-	16
CASSQEPSSYNEQFF	TGTGCCAGCAGCCAAGAACCCAGCTCCTACAATGAGCAGTTCTTC	TRBV4-2	TRBJ2-1	-	-	15
CASSQDSGSSNSPLHF	TGTGCCAGCAGCCAAGATTCGGGATCCTCAAATTCACCCCTCCACTTT	TRBV3-1/TRBV3-2	TRBJ1-6	-	-	16
CASSEPGRMNTEAFF	TGTGCCAGCAGCGAGCCAGGCCGGATGAACACTGAAGCTTTCTTT	TRBV3-1/TRBV3-2	TRBJ1-1	-	few	15
CASSETWDRGTGVKNQPQHF	TGTGCCAGCAGTGAGACGTGGGACAGGGGGACCGGAGTAAAAAATCAGCCCCAGCATTTT	TRBV6-1	TRBJ1-5	TRBD1	-	20
CASSEGQVDTEAFF	TGCGCCAGCAGTGAAGGACAGGTGGACACTGAAGCTTTCTTT	TRBV10-1	TRBJ1-1	TRBD1	-	14
CASSDRGQLPQHF	TGTGCCAGCAGTGACAGGGGGCAGTTGCCCCAGCATTTT	TRBV2	TRBJ1-5	TRBD1	few	13
CSASKRGLEQPQHF	TGCAGTGCTAGTAAGAGGGGGCTAGAACAGCCCCAGCATTTT	TRBV20-1	TRBJ1-5	TRBD1	-	14
CASSPPGDSSYGYTF	TGTGCCAGCAGCCCCCCAGGGGATTCGAGCTATGGCTACACCTTC	TRBV7-2	TRBJ1-2	-	-	15
CASSQGAGNQPQHF	TGTGCCAGCAGTCAGGGGGCCGGCAATCAGCCCCAGCATTTT	TRBV6-5	TRBJ1-5	TRBD1	-	14
CASSPGDLYGYTF	TGTGCCAGCAGTCCGGGGGACCTCTATGGCTACACCTTC	TRBV12-3/TRBV12-4	TRBJ1-2	-	-	13
CASHLSQGSSYNEQFF	TGTGCCAGCCATCTATCGCAGGGAAGCTCCTACAATGAGCAGTTCTTC	TRBV28	TRBJ2-1	-	-	16
CATQLDGAAPLHF	TGTGCCACCCAACTCGACGGGGCGGCACCCCTCCACTTT	TRBV2	TRBJ1-6	-	-	13
CASVRDPKVSPLHF	TGTGCCAGCGTCAGGGACCCTAAGGTCTCACCCCTCCACTTT	TRBV7-9	TRBJ1-6	-	-	14
CATSDLSRGNTGELFF	TGTGCCACCAGTGATTTAAGCAGGGGTAACACCGGGGAGCTGTTTTTT	TRBV24-1	TRBJ2-2	-	-	16